Presented here are 18 T cell receptor beta chains from one specimen sequenced in a study of blood T cell repertoires in COVID-19. Method: immunoSEQ multiplex PCR; TCRdb's copy keeps in-frame clones and lacks some. The sample carries 200,000 to 250,000 clones, approximately 88% recorded once. Sample: peripheral blood. Every receptor here comes from a woman aged 25-40 years with COVID-19, enrolled during active disease.

The chain combines TRBV7-9 with TRBJ2-7; a possible D gene is TRBD1 (6 bases). This CDR3 has 16 residues. Germline loops: CDR1 SEHNR, CDR2 FQNEAQ (reference sequence). V was cut by 3 bases and J by 2 bases, with 17 bases left in between. The DNA of the CDR3 is TGTGCCAGCAGCTTGTCGATCGCGACAGGAGCCTACGAGCAGTACTTC. It yields the protein CASSLSIATGAYEQYF.

This chain connects TRBV9 to TRBJ2-5, with 11 bases fitting TRBD2. V gave up 4 bases and J gave up 2 bases; unmatched junction bases: 7. The CDR3 spans 16 residues. From germline, CDR1 is SGDLS and CDR2 YYNGEE. The DNA of the CDR3 is TGTGCCAGCAGCCCAATAGCGGGGGGGCCTCAAGAGACCCAGTACTTC. Its translation: CASSPIAGGPQETQYF.

The chain links TRBV15 to TRBJ2-1; TRBD2 matches at 7 bases. CDR3 size: 13 residues. Trimming removed 3 bases from V and 6 bases from J; junction bases left unmatched: 2. Germline CDR1 LNHNV, CDR2 YYDKDF (reference sequence). This chain's CDR3 is CATSRGEGNEQFF. CDR3 nucleotide sequence: TGTGCCACCAGCAGGGGGGAGGGCAATGAGCAGTTCTTC. The whole variable domain, remainder taken from reference TRBV15 and TRBJ2-1, is DAMVIQNPRYQVTQFGKPVTLSCSQTLNHNVMYWYQQKSSQAPKLLFHYYDKDFNNEADTPDNFQSRRPNTSFCFLDIRSPGLGDTAMYLCATSRGEGNEQFFGPGTRLTVL.

J is TRBJ1-2 and V is TRBV3-1 (or the pseudogene TRBV3-2), with D hard to call. Germline CDR1 LGHDT, CDR2 YNNKEL (reference sequence). Trimming stripped 4 bases from V and 8 bases from J, with 14 bases between. The CDR3 spans 13 residues. The CDR3 protein is CASSLPTDSGYTF. The CDR3 DNA sequence: TGTGCCAGCAGCCTTCCCACGGACTCGGGCTACACCTTC.

This chain links TRBV11-2 with TRBJ1-2; perhaps TRBD1 as D (5 bases). V was pared by 5 bases and J by 4 bases, with 14 bases between. The CDR3 sequence is 14 residues long. The germline gives CDR1 SGHAT, CDR2 FQNNGV. CDR3 nucleotides: TGTGCCAGCAGCCGCGAAGGGGCGGCCTATGGCTACACCTTC. Amino acids: CASSREGAAYGYTF.

The chain combines TRBV12-5 with TRBJ2-7; 7 positions agree with TRBD2. Germline V CDR1 and CDR2: LGHNT, FRNRAP. After removal of 7 bases from V and 0 bases from J, the junction contained 9 bases not matched to a gene. The CDR3 consists of 15 residues. The CDR3 region is CASVRERGSSYEQYV. For the CDR3, the DNA is TGTGCTAGTGTCCGAGAGCGGGGAAGCTCCTACGAGCAGTACGTC.

The rearrangement links TRBV18 to TRBJ2-2; 8 bases align to TRBD2. This CDR3 region has 15 residues. Germline V gene lookup returns CDR1 KGHSH and CDR2 LQKENI. J was trimmed by 1 base and V by 4 bases; bases with no gene match: 2. Here the CDR3 DNA reads TGTGCCAGCTCACGCACTAGCGGGAACACCGGGGAGCTGTTTTTT. This gives the protein CASSRTSGNTGELFF.

This rearrangement joins TRBV6-1 to TRBJ1-5; tentatively, D is TRBD1 (5 bases). The germline gives CDR1 MNHNS, CDR2 SASEGT. The CDR3 loop spans 14 amino acids. V gave up 2 bases and J gave up 6 bases, with 11 bases separating them. CDR3 sequence: CASSEQGVTQPQHF. As DNA, the CDR3 is TGTGCCAGCAGTGAACAAGGGGTAACTCAGCCCCAGCATTTT.

The chain has TRBV7-2 and TRBJ2-7, with D unresolved. Trimming pared 1 base from V and 4 bases from J, leaving 8 bases between. This CDR3 spans 13 amino acids. The V gene's germline CDR1 is SGHTA and CDR2 FQGNSA. CDR3 sequence (DNA): TGTGCCAGCAGCTTAGGGCAGAATTACGAGCAGTACGTC. Translating it yields CASSLGQNYEQYV.

This clone was seen only a few times. J is TRBJ1-3 and V is TRBV5-1, with a tentative D call TRBD1 (5 bases). This CDR3 comprises 16 residues. Germline V gives CDR1 SGHRS, CDR2 YFSETQ. V was pared by 0 bases and J by 3 bases, with 13 bases between. CDR3 DNA: TGCGCCAGCAGCTTGGGCGGGACGCTCGGTGGAAACACCATATATTTT. It specifies CASSLGGTLGGNTIYF.

The chain recombines TRBV2 with TRBJ1-1, with a possible D match to TRBD1 (5 bases). Germline values: CDR1 SNHLY, CDR2 FYNNEI. The CDR3 extends over 13 amino acids. Trimming cost V 5 bases and J 7 bases, with 14 bases left between them. The CDR3 loop reads CASSLQESLEAFF. CDR3 DNA sequence: TGTGCCAGCAGTCTACAGGAATCACTTGAAGCTTTCTTT.

The chain recombines TRBV10-3 with TRBJ1-2; 9 bases fit TRBD1. Germline values: CDR1 ENHRY, CDR2 SYGVKD. The CDR3 is 18 residues long. Trimming at V came to 7 bases and at J to 3 bases, leaving 18 bases not matched to a gene. CDR3 loop: CAIKSRQGGKIYDYGYTF. In DNA form, the CDR3 reads TGTGCCATCAAATCGAGACAGGGGGGTAAGATTTACGACTATGGCTACACCTTC.

The chain links TRBV5-6 to TRBJ2-7; no definite D call. This CDR3 is 12 amino acids long. The V end lost 0 bases, the J end lost 4 bases, and 5 bases lay between the germline ends. Per germline, CDR1 SGHDT and CDR2 YYEEEE. The CDR3: CASSLVGYEQYF. CDR3 bases: TGTGCCAGCAGCTTGGTCGGGTACGAGCAGTACTTC.

The chain uses TRBV6-2 or TRBV6-3 and TRBJ2-7, with D possibly matching TRBD1 (8 bases). This CDR3 contains 16 residues. The V and J ends lost 0 bases and 3 bases respectively, with 15 bases between them. Germline V gene data show CDR1 as MNHEY and CDR2 as SVGEGT. The CDR3 bases are TGTGCCAGCAGTTACTCAGGACAGGGAGGGGACTACGAGCAGTACTTC. Translating it yields CASSYSGQGGDYEQYF.

The chain employs TRBV20-1 and TRBJ2-7; D ambiguous. The V gene's germline CDR1 is DFQATT and CDR2 SNEGSKA (reference sequence). V was shortened by 0 bases and J by 5 bases, with 5 bases between the two germline ends. The CDR3 runs 11 residues. The CDR3 here is CSARDRNEQYF. The CDR3, as DNA: TGCAGTGCTAGAGACAGGAACGAGCAGTACTTC.

The chain joins TRBV6-6 to TRBJ1-2; possibly TRBD1 for D (6 bases). The CDR3 runs 15 residues. V lost 0 bases and J lost 2, with 10 bases in between. Germline CDR1 and CDR2: MNHNY and SVGAGI (reference sequence). The CDR3 sequence: CASSYSDSPNYGYTF. The CDR3 DNA follows: TGTGCCAGCAGTTACTCGGACAGTCCCAACTATGGCTACACCTTC.

This clone was found a few times. V and J are TRBV18 and TRBJ2-7; maybe TRBD1 (5 bases). Germline V gene sequence: CDR1 KGHSH, CDR2 LQKENI. The CDR3 spans 13 residues. V gave up 4 bases and J gave up 10 bases, with 17 bases separating them. The CDR3, as DNA: TGTGCCAGCTCACAGGACAATCGCGCCATTCAGTACGTC. Residues: CASSQDNRAIQYV.

V and J are TRBV7-2 and TRBJ2-5, with D perhaps matching TRBD2 (6 bases). The V end was cut by 7 bases, the J end by 5 bases, with 20 bases between. The CDR3 runs 15 residues. Germline CDR1 reads SGHTA; CDR2 reads FQGNSA. The CDR3 here is CASKLGTGEGETQYF. The CDR3 coding sequence is TGTGCCAGCAAGCTGGGGACGGGAGAGGGGGAGACCCAGTACTTC.